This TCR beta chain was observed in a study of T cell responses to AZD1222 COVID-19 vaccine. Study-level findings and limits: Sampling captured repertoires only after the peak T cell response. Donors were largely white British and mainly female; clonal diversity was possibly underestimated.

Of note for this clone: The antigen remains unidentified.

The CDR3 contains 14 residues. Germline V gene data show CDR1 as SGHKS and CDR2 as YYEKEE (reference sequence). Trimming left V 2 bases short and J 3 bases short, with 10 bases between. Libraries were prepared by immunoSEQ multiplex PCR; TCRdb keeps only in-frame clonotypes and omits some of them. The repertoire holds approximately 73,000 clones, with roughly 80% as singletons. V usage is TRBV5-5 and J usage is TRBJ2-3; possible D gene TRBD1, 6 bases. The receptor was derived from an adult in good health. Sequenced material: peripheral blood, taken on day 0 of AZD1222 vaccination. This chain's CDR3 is CASSFLQGTDTQYF. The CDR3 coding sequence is TGTGCCAGCAGCTTCCTCCAGGGGACAGATACGCAGTATTTT.